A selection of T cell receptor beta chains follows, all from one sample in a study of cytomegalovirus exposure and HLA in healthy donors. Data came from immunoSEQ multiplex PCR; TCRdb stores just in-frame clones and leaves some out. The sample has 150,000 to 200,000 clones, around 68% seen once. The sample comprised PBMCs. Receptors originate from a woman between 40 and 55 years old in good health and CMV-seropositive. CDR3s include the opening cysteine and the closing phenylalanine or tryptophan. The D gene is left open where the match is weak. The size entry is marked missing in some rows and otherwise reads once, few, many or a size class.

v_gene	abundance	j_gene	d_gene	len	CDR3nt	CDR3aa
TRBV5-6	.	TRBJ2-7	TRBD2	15	TGTGCCAGCAGCCTGAGGGCGGGGGGCCGGGGAGAGCAGTACTTC	CASSLRAGGRGEQYF
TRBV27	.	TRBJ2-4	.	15	TGTGCCAGCAGGACAGGGACTCTAGCCAAAAACATTCAGTACTTC	CASRTGTLAKNIQYF
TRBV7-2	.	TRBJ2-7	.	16	TGTGCCAGCAGCCCCGCGCGAGGGGGGGGTGGGAACGAGCAGTACTTC	CASSPARGGGGNEQYF
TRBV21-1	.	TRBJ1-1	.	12	TGTGCCAGAACCCACGGTAGCACTGAAGCTTTCTTT	CARTHGSTEAFF
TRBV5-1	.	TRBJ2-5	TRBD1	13	TGCGCCAGCAGCCCGACAGGGATGGAGACCCAGTACTTC	CASSPTGMETQYF
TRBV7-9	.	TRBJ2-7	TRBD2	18	TGTGCCAGCAGCTCCCGAGGCGGAGCGGGAGGGCCGTCCTACGAGCAGTACTTC	CASSSRGGAGGPSYEQYF
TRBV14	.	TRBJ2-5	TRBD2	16	TGTGCCAGCAGCCAAGAAGGCGGGAGGGCGTGGGAGACCCAGTACTTC	CASSQEGGRAWETQYF
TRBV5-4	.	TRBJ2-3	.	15	TGTGCCAGCAGCTTAGGCGGTGGTAGCACAGATACGCAGTATTTT	CASSLGGGSTDTQYF
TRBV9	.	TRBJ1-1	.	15	TGTGCCAGCAGCGCCTATCATTCGGGGAACACTGAAGCTTTCTTT	CASSAYHSGNTEAFF
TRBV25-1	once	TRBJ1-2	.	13	TGTGCCAGCAGTCGTTTACTAAACTATGGCTACACCTTC	CASSRLLNYGYTF
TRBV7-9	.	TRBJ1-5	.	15	TGTGCCAGCAGCCTCGACAGGTTATCCAATCAGCCCCAGCATTTT	CASSLDRLSNQPQHF
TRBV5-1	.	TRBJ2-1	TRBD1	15	TGCGCCAGCAGTTCCGGGACAGGGGCCTACAATGAGCAGTTCTTC	CASSSGTGAYNEQFF
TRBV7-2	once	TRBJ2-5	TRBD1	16	TGTGCCAGCAACCGGGACCGGGACAGGGAAACCGAGACCCAGTACTTC	CASNRDRDRETETQYF
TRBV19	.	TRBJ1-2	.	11	TGTGCCACCTCCCAAGAGGATGGCTACACCTTC	CATSQEDGYTF
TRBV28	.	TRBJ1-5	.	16	TGTGCCAGCTCCCAGGGCGGGGAAATCGGCAATCAGCCCCAGCATTTT	CASSQGGEIGNQPQHF
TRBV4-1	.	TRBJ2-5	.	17	TGCGCCAGCAGCCTTGCGGAAGGTCCCTCGGGCCAAGAGACCCAGTACTTC	CASSLAEGPSGQETQYF
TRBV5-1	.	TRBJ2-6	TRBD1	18	TGCGCCAGCAGCGGGGAGGGACAGGGGGTTTCGGGGGCCAACGTCCTGACTTTC	CASSGEGQGVSGANVLTF
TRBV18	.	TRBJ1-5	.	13	TGTGCCAGCTCAGCCTACCCCAATCAGCCCCAGCATTTT	CASSAYPNQPQHF
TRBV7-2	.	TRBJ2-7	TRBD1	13	TGTGCCAGCAGCTTACAGGGGGTGGGCGAGCAGTACTTC	CASSLQGVGEQYF
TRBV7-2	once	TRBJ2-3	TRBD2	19	TGTGCCAGCAGGGGTAGGGGGAACCTAGCGGGAGAGTCAATAGATACGCAGTATTTT	CASRGRGNLAGESIDTQYF
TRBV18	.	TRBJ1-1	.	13	TGTGCCAGCTCACCACCGGAACAGGGTAGGACTTTCTTT	CASSPPEQGRTFF
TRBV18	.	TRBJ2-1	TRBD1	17	TGTGCCAGCTCACCCAGGTTTCGGGACAGTACCTACAATGAGCAGTTCTTC	CASSPRFRDSTYNEQFF
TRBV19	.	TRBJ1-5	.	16	TGTGCCAGTAGTAGGGCCGGACAGTTTAGCAATCAGCCCCAGCATTTT	CASSRAGQFSNQPQHF
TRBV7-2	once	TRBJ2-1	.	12	TGTGCCAGCAGCCGCCTCGAGGGAGAGCAGTTCTTC	CASSRLEGEQFF
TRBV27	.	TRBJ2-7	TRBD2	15	TGTGCCAGCAGTCCGAGTAGCGGGAACAACTACGAGCAGTACTTC	CASSPSSGNNYEQYF
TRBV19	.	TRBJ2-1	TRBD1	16	TGTGCCAGTAGTATAGTAGGGCAGGGGGCTTGGTATGAGCAGTTCTTC	CASSIVGQGAWYEQFF
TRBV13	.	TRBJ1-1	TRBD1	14	TGTGCCAGCAGCGCGGACAGGTCGAACACTGAAGCTTTCTTT	CASSADRSNTEAFF
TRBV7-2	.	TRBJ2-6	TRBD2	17	TGTGCCAGCCAGACTAGCGGGACTCTCACAGGGGCCAACGTCCTGACTTTC	CASQTSGTLTGANVLTF
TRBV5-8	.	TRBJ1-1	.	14	TGTGCCAGCAGCCGTCAGGGCGGGGGCACTGAAGCTTTCTTT	CASSRQGGGTEAFF
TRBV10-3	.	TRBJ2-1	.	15	TGTGCCATCAGTGGGGGAGCAAACTCCTACAATGAGCAGTTCTTC	CAISGGANSYNEQFF
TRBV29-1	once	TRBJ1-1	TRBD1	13	TGTGGGGCGACAGGGGTGATGTACACTGAAGCTTTCTTT	CGATGVMYTEAFF
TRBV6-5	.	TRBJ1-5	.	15	TGTGCCAGCACGATATCAGGGGATAGCAATCAGCCCCAGCATTTT	CASTISGDSNQPQHF
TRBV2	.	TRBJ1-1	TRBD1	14	TGTGCCAGCAGTGGACAGGGGCCGAACACTGAAGCTTTCTTT	CASSGQGPNTEAFF
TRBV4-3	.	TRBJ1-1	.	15	TGCGCCAGCAGCCCATCTTTACGGGTCGGCACTGAAGCTTTCTTT	CASSPSLRVGTEAFF
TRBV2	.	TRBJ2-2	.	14	TGTGCCAGCAGTGATAATTTCCGGGCCGGGGAGCTGTTTTTT	CASSDNFRAGELFF
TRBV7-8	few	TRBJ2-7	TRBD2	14	TGTGCCAGCAGCTTGACCGGACTAGAAGGCGAGCAGTACTTC	CASSLTGLEGEQYF
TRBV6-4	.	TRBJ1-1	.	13	TGTGCCAGCAGTGAGCAGGAAGGCACTGAAGCTTTCTTT	CASSEQEGTEAFF
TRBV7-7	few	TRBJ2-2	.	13	TGTGCTAGCAGCGCTACAGGGTCGGGGGAGCTGTTTTTT	CASSATGSGELFF
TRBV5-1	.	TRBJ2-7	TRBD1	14	TGCGCCAGCCGAGGAACAGGGGACTCCTACGAGCAGTACTTC	CASRGTGDSYEQYF
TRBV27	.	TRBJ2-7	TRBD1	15	TGTGCCAGCAGTTTGGCGGGACAGGGGCCAGCCGAGCAGTACTTC	CASSLAGQGPAEQYF
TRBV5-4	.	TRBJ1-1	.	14	TGTGCCAGCAGCTTGCGGGATACGGCCACTGAAGCTTTCTTT	CASSLRDTATEAFF
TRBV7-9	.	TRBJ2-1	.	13	TGTGCCAGCAGCTCGGGAGCTTACAATGAGCAGTTCTTC	CASSSGAYNEQFF
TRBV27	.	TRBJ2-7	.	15	TGTGCCAGCAGTTTAAAGGGTAGCGGATCCTACGAGCAGTACTTC	CASSLKGSGSYEQYF
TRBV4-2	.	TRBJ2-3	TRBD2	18	TGTGCCAGCAGCCAAGAGAGCGGCGCTAGCGGGTGGACAGATACGCAGTATTTT	CASSQESGASGWTDTQYF
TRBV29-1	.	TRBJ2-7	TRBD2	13	TGCAGCGTTGCGACGGGGGGCTCCTACGAGCAGTACTTC	CSVATGGSYEQYF
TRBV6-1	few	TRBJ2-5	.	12	TGTTCCAGCAGTGAAAGGGGAGAGACCCAGTACTTC	CSSSERGETQYF
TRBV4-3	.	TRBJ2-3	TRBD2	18	TGCGCCAGCAGCCAAGGGGCCACTAGCGGGGGGTCCACAGATACGCAGTATTTT	CASSQGATSGGSTDTQYF
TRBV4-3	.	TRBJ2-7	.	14	TGCGCCAGCAGCCAAGATCAGGGGCCCTACGAGCAGTACTTC	CASSQDQGPYEQYF
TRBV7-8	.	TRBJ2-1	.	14	TGTGCCAGCAGCTTATCCCGTTCCTACAATGAGCAGTTCTTC	CASSLSRSYNEQFF
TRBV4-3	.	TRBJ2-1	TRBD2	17	TGCGCCAGCAGCCAGGAACCTAGCGGGGGTTCCCACAATGAGCAGTTCTTC	CASSQEPSGGSHNEQFF
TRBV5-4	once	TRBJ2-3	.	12	TGTGCCAGCAGCTTGCCCGGGGGTAGGGCTATTTTT	CASSLPGGRAIF
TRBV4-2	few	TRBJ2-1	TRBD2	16	TGTGCCAGCAGCCAGTCTAGCGGGAGGTCCTACAATGAGCAGTTCTTC	CASSQSSGRSYNEQFF
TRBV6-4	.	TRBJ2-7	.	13	TGTGCCAGCAGTGGGAACTATTCCTACGAGCAGTACTTC	CASSGNYSYEQYF